This T cell receptor (beta chain) is drawn from a study of early stage breast cancer tumors. Blood replicates held 0.5 ug DNA, tumor or normal breast about 1.5 ug, two each. Assay: immunoSEQ multiplex PCR; the TCRdb copy retains only in-frame clones and omits some. This table holds fewer than 75,000 clones, around 80% found once. The CDR3 covers 15 residues. Germline CDR1 and CDR2: SGHKS and YYEKEE (reference sequence). Trimming removed 3 bases at V and 2 bases at J, with 14 bases between. This clone was seen more than once but under ten times. The sequence derives from a person aged 25 to 39 with breast cancer. This chain uses TRBV5-5 with TRBJ1-2, with no clear D. Material for sequencing was blood. CDR3 DNA sequence: TGTGCCAGCAGCTGGGAGGTATCACCAAACTATGGCTACACCTTC. This codes for CASSWEVSPNYGYTF. Together with reference TRBV5-5 and TRBJ1-2, the CDR3 gives the full variable domain: DAGVTQSPTHLIKTRGQQVTLRCSPISGHKSVSWYQQVLGQGPQFIFQYYEKEERGRGNFPDRFSARQFPNYSSELNVNALLLGDSALYLCASSWEVSPNYGYTFGSGTRLTVV.